This record covers a single T cell receptor (beta chain). Its target antigen remains unknown. The sample holds no much larger clone one base away, and base qualities are not on file. Ends trimmed: V by 0 bases, J by 3 bases; bases unmatched to a gene: 5. The cysteine opens and the phenylalanine closes a CDR3 of 17 amino acids. The only DNA kept is the CDR3, 51 bases in frame from the first base. The germline V gene gives CDR1 as LGHNA and CDR2 as YSLEER. The sample is drawn from a study of blood T cell repertoires in COVID-19 (dated by TCRdb to about 2020). Regarding the complete study: Samples covering the acute and convalescent phases of COVID-19 were provided by collaborators in the United States, Italy and Spain. The dataset comprised deeply sampled blood TCRbeta repertoires from subjects exposed to, actively infected with, or recovered from COVID-19. Where available, HLA class I and class II types were obtained from metadata supplied by the sample provider rather than from assay-based typing. Samples came from the ongoing ImmuneRACE study (first 160 participants) plus 1,254 subjects from 6 global collaborators. The prospective study material was composed of cDNA or gDNA derived from T cells, B-cell-depleted T cells, or PBMCs. Nearly every sample came with metadata listing a de-identified subject ID, COVID-19 status, age in years and sex. The repertoires were released in a freely available public database intended as a resource for research on the immune response to SARS-CoV-2.

The investigation overall reported the following: How much clinical and demographic metadata was included differed by source and by participant, and the metadata was provided uncurated.

Whole blood was collected in K2EDTA tubes by collaborating institutions according to the institutions' own protocols. For TCRbeta analysis, collaborators shipped samples in one of three forms: frozen whole blood, isolated PBMCs, or DNA extracted from either of those sample types. TCRbeta CDR3 regions were amplified from genomic DNA by means of the immunoSEQ Assay, a bias-controlled multiplex PCR. The study's own analysis went as follows. Nucleated cell counts per sample were estimated from amplification of reference gene primers within the assay. To quantify the absolute abundance of each unique TCRbeta CDR3 rearrangement, sequence reads were collapsed and filtered. For each sample, productive Simpson clonality was calculated as the square root of Simpson's diversity index over productive rearrangements. Not all clones reach the TCRdb copy of this immuneACCESS table, which keeps in-frame sequences only. Checked studies attribute under half of the gap to unresolved V genes and leave the rest unexplained. V and J calls plus clone size are reproduced from that table; the DNA served to infer D and trimming. The sample has fewer than 200,000 clones on record, approximately 79% of them singletons. Clones ranked in the top ten supply 2.5% to 3.5% of the sample.

The sample taken for sequencing was peripheral blood. The receptor's source is a woman older than 75 with acute or convalescent COVID-19. The V gene is TRBV4-3 and the J gene is TRBJ1-5; TRBD1 aligns with 10 central bases. The DNA reads as follows: TGCGCCAGCAGCCAAGATCTGGGACAGGGGAACAATCAGCCCCAGCATTTT. Its coded protein is CASSQDLGQGNNQPQHF.